The 13 T cell receptor beta chains listed next were all sequenced from one sample in a study of T cells in narcolepsy. Some clones are missing from TCRdb's copy, which holds only in-frame ones; the method was immunoSEQ multiplex PCR. The sample contains 15,000 to 17,000 clones, 85% of which appear only once. Sequencing input: memory (CD45RA-) CD4+ T cells from blood. Receptor source: a human donor in good health.

Only a few counts were recorded for this clone. This chain links TRBV5-1 with TRBJ1-1; D remains unclear. Between the trimmed V and J ends, which lost 0 bases and 0 bases, there was a span of 21 bases. Germline-derived CDR1 and CDR2 are SGHRS and YFSETQ. The CDR3 contains 19 residues. CDR3 residues: CASSLAVSRSQIMNTEAFF. The CDR3 region has the DNA TGCGCCAGCAGCTTGGCCGTGTCACGGTCCCAAATTATGAACACTGAAGCTTTCTTT.

V and J are TRBV6-6 and TRBJ2-1; perhaps TRBD1 as D (7 bases). Germline V gene data show CDR1 as MNHNY and CDR2 as SVGAGI (reference sequence). Between the trimmed V and J ends, which lost 6 bases and 0 bases, there was a span of 15 bases. The CDR3 is 16 residues long. The CDR3 DNA reads TGTGCCAGCAGCCTCCGACAGGGACTCTCCTACAATGAGCAGTTCTTC. It specifies CASSLRQGLSYNEQFF.

The chain couples TRBV14 to TRBJ1-6; D is perhaps TRBD1 (5 bases). V was shortened by 0 bases and J by 7 bases, with 10 bases between the two germline ends. Looked up from germline, CDR1 is SGHDN and CDR2 is FVKESK. The CDR3 has 15 residues. The CDR3 loop reads CASSQEWGGNSPLHF. CDR3 DNA sequence: TGTGCCAGCAGCCAAGAGTGGGGGGGGAATTCACCCCTCCACTTT.

The chain carries TRBV9 and TRBJ2-5; 7 bases are a match to TRBD1. Germline CDR1 is SGDLS and CDR2 is YYNGEE. The length of the CDR3 is 16 residues. V was pared by 0 bases and J by 1 base, with 6 bases of the junction left unmatched. The CDR3 DNA is TGTGCCAGCAGCGTAGCATGGGGACAGACCCAAGAGACCCAGTACTTC. Translation gives CASSVAWGQTQETQYF.

This clone appeared once. The chain joins TRBV11-2 to TRBJ2-4; 7 nucleotides align to TRBD1. CDR1 is SGHAT, CDR2 FQNNGV, per germline. The J segment lost 8 bases and the V segment lost 5 bases, leaving 12 bases of the junction unmatched. CDR3 size: 15 residues. The CDR3 loop reads CASSINRGQGDIQYF. The CDR3 DNA reads as TGTGCCAGCAGCATCAACAGGGGCCAGGGCGACATTCAGTACTTC.

V usage is TRBV5-1 and J usage is TRBJ2-3; TRBD2 aligns across 12 bases. The CDR3 sequence is 17 residues long. In germline, CDR1 is SGHRS, CDR2 YFSETQ. Trimming cost V 4 bases and J 4 bases; bases outside gene matches: 10. Here the CDR3 DNA reads TGCGCCAGCAGCCTCGCCTCTAGCGGGGGGGCCTCAGATACGCAGTATTTT. Protein product: CASSLASSGGASDTQYF.

This clone was seen only once. This chain joins TRBV2 and TRBJ2-1; 7 bases fit TRBD2. Trimming at V came to 8 bases and at J to 8 bases, leaving 9 bases not matched to a gene. Germline V gives CDR1 SNHLY, CDR2 FYNNEI. The CDR3 is made up of 13 amino acids. The CDR3 DNA sequence: TGTGCCAGCTTGAGGGAGGGCCGCGATGAGCAGTTCTTC. It translates to CASLREGRDEQFF.

This chain uses TRBV7-9 with TRBJ1-4, with D maybe TRBD1 (5 bases). This CDR3 is built from 14 residues. V was clipped by 5 bases and J by 5 bases, with 12 bases between them. From germline, CDR1 is SEHNR and CDR2 FQNEAQ (reference sequence). The DNA for the CDR3 is TGTGCCAGCAGCCCGGGGGGTTCCAATGAAAAACTGTTTTTT. It translates to CASSPGGSNEKLFF.

This chain joins TRBV7-8 and TRBJ1-5, with D tentatively TRBD1 (5 bases). Looked up from germline, CDR1 is SGHVS and CDR2 is FQNEAQ. The CDR3 extends over 15 amino acids. V was trimmed by 5 bases and J by 6 bases, leaving 17 bases between them. CDR3 sequence: CASSLSEGLSQPQHF. In nucleotides, the CDR3 is TGTGCCAGCAGCCTGAGCGAGGGGTTGAGTCAGCCCCAGCATTTT.

The chain uses TRBV6-1 and TRBJ1-5, with 11 bases that match TRBD1. J was trimmed by 0 bases and V by 2 bases; bases with no gene match: 9. The CDR3 has 19 residues. CDR1 MNHNS and CDR2 SASEGT come from the germline V gene. Written as DNA, the CDR3 is TGTGCCAGCAGTGAACCAGCCGGGACAGGGGGGTATAGCAATCAGCCCCAGCATTTT. This sequence encodes CASSEPAGTGGYSNQPQHF.

In regard to this clone: Without the conserved terminal phenylalanine or tryptophan, this CDR3 likely stems from a read error. The rearrangement joins TRBV30 to TRBJ2-3; TRBD2 agrees at 7 bases. The CDR3 consists of 17 residues. Germline CDR1 reads GTSNPN; CDR2 reads SVGIG (reference sequence). CDR3 loop: CAWRGGRLALSTDTQYS. CDR3 DNA: TGCGCCTGGAGAGGAGGGAGACTAGCCCTTAGCACAGATACGCAGTATTCT.

CDR3 nucleotide sequence: TGTGCCAGCAGTCCGATTCGGGGTGCTCGTTTCGCTGGGGGATACGAGCAGTACTTC. Protein product: CASSPIRGARFAGGYEQYF. V and J are TRBV27 and TRBJ2-5; D assignment may be TRBD1 or TRBD2 (5 bases each). The DNA end favors TRBJ2-7, so the J call may be wrong. CDR3 size: 19 residues. CDR1 and CDR2 from the germline V gene are MNHEY and SMNVEV (reference sequence).

This chain links TRBV5-1 with TRBJ2-5, with 10 positions matching TRBD1. This CDR3 has 15 amino acids. CDR1 and CDR2 from the germline V gene are SGHRS and YFSETQ. V dropped 0 bases and J dropped 5; count of bases not matched to a gene: 4. In nucleotides, the CDR3 is TGCGCCAGCAGCTTGGCCGGACAGGGGGTGGAGACCCAGTACTTC. It codes for CASSLAGQGVETQYF. The complete variable domain, with remaining parts taken from reference TRBV5-1 and TRBJ2-5, reads KAGVTQTPRYLIKTRGQQVTLSCSPISGHRSVSWYQQTPGQGLQFLFEYFSETQRNKGNFPGRFSGRQFSNSRSEMNVSTLELGDSALYLCASSLAGQGVETQYFGPGTRLLVL.